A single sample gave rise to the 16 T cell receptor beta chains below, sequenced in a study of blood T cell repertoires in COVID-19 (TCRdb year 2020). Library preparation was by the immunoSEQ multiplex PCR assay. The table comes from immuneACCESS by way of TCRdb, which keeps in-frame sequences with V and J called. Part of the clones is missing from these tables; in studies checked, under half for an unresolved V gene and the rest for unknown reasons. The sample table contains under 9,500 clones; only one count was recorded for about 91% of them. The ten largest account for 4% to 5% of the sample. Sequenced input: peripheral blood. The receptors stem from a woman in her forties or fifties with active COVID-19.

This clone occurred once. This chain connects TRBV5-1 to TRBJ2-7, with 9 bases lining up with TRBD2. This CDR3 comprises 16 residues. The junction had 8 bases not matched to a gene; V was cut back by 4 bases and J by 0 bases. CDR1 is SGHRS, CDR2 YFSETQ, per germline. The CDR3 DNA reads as TGCGCCAGCAGCCTCTTAAGGACTAGCGACTCCTACGAGCAGTACTTC. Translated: CASSLLRTSDSYEQYF.

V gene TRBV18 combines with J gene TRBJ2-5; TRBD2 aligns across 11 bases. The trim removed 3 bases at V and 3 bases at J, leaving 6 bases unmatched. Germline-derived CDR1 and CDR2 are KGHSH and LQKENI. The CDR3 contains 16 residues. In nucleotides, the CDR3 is TGTGCCAGCTCACCGCCTATGGGACTAGCGGAAGAGACCCAGTACTTC. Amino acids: CASSPPMGLAEETQYF.

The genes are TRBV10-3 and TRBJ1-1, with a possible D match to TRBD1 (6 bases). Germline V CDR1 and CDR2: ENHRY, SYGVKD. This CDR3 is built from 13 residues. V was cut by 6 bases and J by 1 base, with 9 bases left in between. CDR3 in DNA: TGTGCCATCAGCGAACAGGGGAACACTGAAGCTTTCTTT. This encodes CAISEQGNTEAFF.

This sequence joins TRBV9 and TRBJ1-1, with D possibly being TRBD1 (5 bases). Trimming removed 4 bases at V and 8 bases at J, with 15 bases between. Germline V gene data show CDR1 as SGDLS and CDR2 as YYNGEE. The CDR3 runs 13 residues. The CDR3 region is CASSPRGRGEAFF. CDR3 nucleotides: TGTGCCAGCAGCCCCAGAGGGAGGGGCGAAGCTTTCTTT.

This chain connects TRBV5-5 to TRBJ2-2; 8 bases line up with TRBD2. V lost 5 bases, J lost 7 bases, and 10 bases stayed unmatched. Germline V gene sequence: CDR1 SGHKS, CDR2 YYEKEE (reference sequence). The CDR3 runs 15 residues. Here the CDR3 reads CASRRERGLSGELFF. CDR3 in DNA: TGTGCCAGCAGACGTGAGCGGGGGCTCAGCGGGGAGCTGTTTTTT.

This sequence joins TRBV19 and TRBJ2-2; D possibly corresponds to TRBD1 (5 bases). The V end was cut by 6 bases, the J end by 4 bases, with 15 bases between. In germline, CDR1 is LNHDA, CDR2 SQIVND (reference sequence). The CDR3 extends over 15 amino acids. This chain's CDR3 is CASSPRDLGTGELFF. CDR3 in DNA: TGTGCCAGTAGCCCCAGGGATCTGGGCACCGGGGAGCTGTTTTTT.

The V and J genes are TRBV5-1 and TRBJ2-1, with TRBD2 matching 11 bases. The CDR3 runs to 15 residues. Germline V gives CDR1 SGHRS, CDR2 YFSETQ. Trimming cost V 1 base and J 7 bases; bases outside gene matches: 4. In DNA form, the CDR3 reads TGCGCCAGCAGCTTGTTTAGCGGGAGGGGGAATGAGCAGTTCTTC. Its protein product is CASSLFSGRGNEQFF.

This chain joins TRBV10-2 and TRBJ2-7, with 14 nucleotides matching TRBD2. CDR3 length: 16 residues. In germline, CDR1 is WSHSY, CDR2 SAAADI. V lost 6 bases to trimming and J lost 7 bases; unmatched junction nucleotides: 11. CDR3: CASRHPGTSGSWEQYF. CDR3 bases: TGCGCCAGCAGGCACCCCGGGACTAGCGGGAGTTGGGAGCAGTACTTC.

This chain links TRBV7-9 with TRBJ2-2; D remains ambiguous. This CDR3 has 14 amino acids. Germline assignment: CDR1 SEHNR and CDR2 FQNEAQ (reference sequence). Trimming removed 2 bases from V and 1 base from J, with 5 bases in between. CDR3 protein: CASSLNQNTGELFF. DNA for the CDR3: TGTGCCAGCAGCTTAAATCAGAACACCGGGGAGCTGTTTTTT.

This CDR3 is CASSQGLGAFF. The CDR3 region has the DNA TGTGCCAGCAGCCAGGGGTTGGGAGCTTTCTTT. This chain uses TRBV6-2 or TRBV6-3 with TRBJ1-1; tentative D call: TRBD1 (6 bases). Trimming pared 6 bases from V and 10 bases from J, leaving 12 bases between. The germline CDR1 and CDR2 sequences are MNHEY and SVGEGT. The CDR3 totals 11 residues.

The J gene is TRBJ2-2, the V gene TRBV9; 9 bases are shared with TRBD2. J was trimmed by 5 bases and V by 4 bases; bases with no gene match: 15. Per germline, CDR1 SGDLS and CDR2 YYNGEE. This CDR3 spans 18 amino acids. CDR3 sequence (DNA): TGTGCCAGCAGCCCCAGAAAGGGCGGGAGGGCCGGAACCGGGGAGCTGTTTTTT. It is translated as CASSPRKGGRAGTGELFF.

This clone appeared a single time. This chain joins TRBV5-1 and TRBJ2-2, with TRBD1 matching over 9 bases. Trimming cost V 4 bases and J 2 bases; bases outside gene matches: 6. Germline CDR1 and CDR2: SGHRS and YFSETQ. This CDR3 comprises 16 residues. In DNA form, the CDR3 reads TGCGCCAGCAGCGGAGGACAGGGGTATAACACCGGGGAGCTGTTTTTT. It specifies CASSGGQGYNTGELFF.

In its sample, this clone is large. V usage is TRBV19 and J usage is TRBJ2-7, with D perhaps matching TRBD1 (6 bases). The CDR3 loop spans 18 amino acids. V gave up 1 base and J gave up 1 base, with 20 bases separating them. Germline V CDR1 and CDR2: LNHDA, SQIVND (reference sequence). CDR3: CASSIGGSAQGLSYEQYF. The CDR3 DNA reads TGTGCCAGTAGTATAGGAGGCTCTGCGCAGGGGCTATCCTACGAGCAGTACTTC. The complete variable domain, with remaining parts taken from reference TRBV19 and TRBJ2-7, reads DGGITQSPKYLFRKEGQNVTLSCEQNLNHDAMYWYRQDPGQGLRLIYYSQIVNDFQKGDIAEGYSVSREKKESFPLTVTSAQKNPTAFYLCASSIGGSAQGLSYEQYFGPGTRLTVT.

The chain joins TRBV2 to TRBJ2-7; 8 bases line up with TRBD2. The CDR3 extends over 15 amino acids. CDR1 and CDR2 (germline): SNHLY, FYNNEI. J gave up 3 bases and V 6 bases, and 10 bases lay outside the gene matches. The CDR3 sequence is CASRGTGLASYEQYF. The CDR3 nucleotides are TGTGCCAGCAGGGGGACCGGACTAGCCAGCTACGAGCAGTACTTC. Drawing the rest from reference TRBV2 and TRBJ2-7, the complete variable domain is EPEVTQTPSHQVTQMGQEVILRCVPISNHLYFYWYRQILGQKVEFLVSFYNNEISEKSEIFDDQFSVERPDGSNFTLKIRSTKLEDSAMYFCASRGTGLASYEQYFGPGTRLTVT.

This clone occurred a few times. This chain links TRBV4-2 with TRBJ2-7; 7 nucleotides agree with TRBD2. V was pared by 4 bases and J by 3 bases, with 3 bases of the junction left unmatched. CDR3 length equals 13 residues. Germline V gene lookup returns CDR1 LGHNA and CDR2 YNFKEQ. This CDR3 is CASSRAGVYEQYF. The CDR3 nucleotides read TGTGCCAGCAGCCGCGCGGGAGTCTACGAGCAGTACTTC.

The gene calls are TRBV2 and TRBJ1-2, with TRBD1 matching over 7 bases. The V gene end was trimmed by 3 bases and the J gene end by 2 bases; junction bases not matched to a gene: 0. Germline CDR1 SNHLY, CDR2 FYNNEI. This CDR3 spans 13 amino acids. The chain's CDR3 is CASSDRGNYGYTF. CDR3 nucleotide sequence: TGTGCCAGCAGTGACAGGGGGAACTATGGCTACACCTTC.